This T cell receptor beta chain emerged from a study of blood T cells in healthy people across ages. Alongside a J-beta primer mix, a sample-barcoded 5' primer served in a second PCR lasting roughly 7 to 11 cycles. A template-switch adaptor with 12 random nucleotides tagged each cDNA molecule. Per-sample output comprised a minimum of 2.5 million paired-end reads containing CDR3. One entry per CDR3 protein results from TCRdb running MiXCR on the 5' RACE reads. The data hold around 1.5 million distinct CDR3 sequences, with around two fifths observed a single time. A word on this clonotype: A much more abundant neighbour one base away suggests this may be a read error.

The sample, approximately 10 milliliters of peripheral blood, was drawn from each donor. Per germline, CDR1 SQVTM and CDR2 ANQGSEA. The CDR3 extends over 13 amino acids. Trimming removed 6 bases from V and 0 bases from J, with 11 bases in between. The chain employs TRBV29-1 and TRBJ1-2, with D tentatively TRBD1 (5 bases). Sequences were obtained from blood. This receptor was taken from a woman younger than 30 in good health. CDR3 protein: CSVGRETNYGYTF. The CDR3 region has the DNA TGCAGCGTCGGCAGGGAAACTAACTATGGCTACACCTTC.